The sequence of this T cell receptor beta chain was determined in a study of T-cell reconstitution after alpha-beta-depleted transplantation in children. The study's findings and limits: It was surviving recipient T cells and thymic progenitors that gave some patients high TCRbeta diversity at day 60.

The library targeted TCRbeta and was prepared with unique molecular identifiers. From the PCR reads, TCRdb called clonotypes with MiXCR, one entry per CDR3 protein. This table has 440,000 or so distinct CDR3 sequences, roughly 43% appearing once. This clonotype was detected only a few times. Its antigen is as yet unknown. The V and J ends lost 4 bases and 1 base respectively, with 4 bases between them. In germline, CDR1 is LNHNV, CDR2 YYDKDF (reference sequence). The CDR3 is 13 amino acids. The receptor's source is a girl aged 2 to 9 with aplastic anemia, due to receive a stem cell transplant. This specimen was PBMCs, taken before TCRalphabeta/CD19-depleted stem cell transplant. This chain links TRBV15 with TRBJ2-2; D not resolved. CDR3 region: CATSIGNTGELFF. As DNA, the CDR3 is TGTGCCACCAGCATTGGGAACACCGGGGAGCTGTTTTTT.